These 13 T cell receptor beta chains originate from one sample sequenced in a study of blood T cell repertoires in COVID-19. Assay used: immunoSEQ multiplex PCR; TCRdb lists only in-frame clones, some missing. Here the sample spans 140,000 or so clones, around 90% being singletons. The source material was peripheral blood. These receptors were collected from a woman aged 45 to 65 with acute or convalescent COVID-19.

The rearrangement joins TRBV24-1 to TRBJ2-3, with 7 nucleotides matching TRBD2. The CDR3 spans 17 residues. Germline V gives CDR1 KGHDR, CDR2 SFDVKD. V dropped 0 bases and J dropped 1; count of bases not matched to a gene: 6. CDR3 in amino acids: CATSDLAQGGRTDTQYF. The CDR3 DNA is TGTGCCACCAGTGATTTGGCCCAGGGAGGGCGCACAGATACGCAGTATTTT.

This sequence joins TRBV27 and TRBJ2-1, with D possibly TRBD2 on 6 matching bases. Trimming pared 5 bases from V and 7 bases from J, leaving 15 bases between. The CDR3 has 14 residues. CDR1 and CDR2 from the germline V gene are MNHEY and SMNVEV (reference sequence). The CDR3 reads CASSPAGTLNEQFF. CDR3 bases: TGTGCCAGCAGTCCAGCCGGGACTTTGAATGAGCAGTTCTTC.

This chain links TRBV6-5 with TRBJ1-2, with D perhaps TRBD1 (5 bases). CDR3 length: 15 amino acids. V was clipped by 6 bases and J by 6 bases, with 20 bases between them. CDR1 MNHEY and CDR2 SVGAGI come from the germline V gene. The CDR3 region has the DNA TGTGCCAGCAGCTCCCCTCATTCCGGGGGTCATGGCTACACCTTC. As protein: CASSSPHSGGHGYTF.

This clone was detected only once. The chain recombines TRBV6-4 with TRBJ2-3; TRBD2 matches 7 bases. This CDR3 spans 16 amino acids. Germline lookup yields CDR1 MRHNA and CDR2 SNTAGT. The junction had 5 bases not matched to a gene; V was cut back by 0 bases and J by 2 bases. The CDR3 is CASSDSSGGSTDTQYF. The CDR3 region has the DNA TGTGCCAGCAGTGACTCTTCGGGGGGATCCACAGATACGCAGTATTTT.

This chain connects TRBV28 to TRBJ2-1; D is unclear. Trimming took off 3 bases at V and 4 bases at J, with 7 bases between the two ends. This CDR3 has 13 amino acids. From germline, CDR1 is MDHEN and CDR2 SYDVKM. The chain's CDR3 is CASSLGLYNEQFF. The DNA for the CDR3 is TGTGCCAGCAGTTTGGGCCTTTACAATGAGCAGTTCTTC. The variable domain in full, completed from reference TRBV28 and TRBJ2-1, reads DVKVTQSSRYLVKRTGEKVFLECVQDMDHENMFWYRQDPGLGLRLIYFSYDVKMKEKGDIPEGYSVSREKKERFSLILESASTNQTSMYLCASSLGLYNEQFFGPGTRLTVL.

The sample holds a few counts of this clone. The DNA for the CDR3 is TGTGCCAGCAGTGACTCGACTAGCACAGATACGCAGTATTTT. Translation: CASSDSTSTDTQYF. V is TRBV6-4 and J is TRBJ2-3; D is undetermined. CDR1 and CDR2 from the germline V gene are MRHNA and SNTAGT. This CDR3 has 14 residues. The V and J ends lost 0 bases and 0 bases respectively, with 4 bases between them.

The V gene is TRBV19, the J gene TRBJ1-5; D is possibly TRBD1 (5 bases). In germline, CDR1 is LNHDA, CDR2 SQIVND (reference sequence). The CDR3 sequence is 16 residues long. The ends were cut back, 1 base at V and 4 bases at J, with 14 bases in the middle. CDR3 in amino acids: CASSIGAGIENQPQHF. The CDR3 DNA reads TGTGCCAGTAGTATAGGGGCAGGGATAGAAAATCAGCCCCAGCATTTT.

With regard to this clone: An end of the junction does not agree with germline; a read error may underlie this. The chain carries TRBV9 and TRBJ2-2; 10 bases match TRBD2. The germline V gene encodes CDR1 SGDLS and CDR2 YYNGEE. CDR3 length: 15 residues. DNA for the CDR3: TGTGCCCGCAGCGGGAGGGGGGGTATCCGCGGGGAGCTGTTTTTT. The encoded protein is CARSGRGGIRGELFF.

This clone was detected once. The V gene is TRBV15, the J gene TRBJ2-3, with 11 bases identical to TRBD2. The CDR3 contains 15 residues. J was trimmed by 2 bases and V by 9 bases; bases with no gene match: 7. CDR1 and CDR2 (germline): LNHNV, YYDKDF (reference sequence). In nucleotides, the CDR3 is TGTGCCACAGTACTAGCGGGAGAGCTCACAGATACGCAGTATTTT. Translation gives CATVLAGELTDTQYF.

The chain links TRBV3-1 (or the pseudogene TRBV3-2) to TRBJ2-7, with D maybe TRBD2 (5 bases). CDR3 length equals 13 residues. With 3 bases removed from V and 7 bases from J, the gap between germline ends came to 13 bases. Germline V gene sequence: CDR1 LGHDT, CDR2 YNNKEL (reference sequence). The chain's CDR3 is CASSQAGVSEQYF. CDR3 DNA: TGTGCCAGCAGCCAGGCGGGTGTAAGTGAGCAGTACTTC.

This sequence joins TRBV11-2 and TRBJ1-3, with D possibly matching TRBD1 (6 bases). CDR3 length: 14 amino acids. Germline values: CDR1 SGHAT, CDR2 FQNNGV. V shed 2 bases and J shed 4 bases, with 9 bases lying between them. In DNA form, the CDR3 reads TGTGCCAGCAGCTTACTCAGGGGAGGAAACACCATATATTTT. Translated: CASSLLRGGNTIYF.

This chain links TRBV28 with TRBJ1-4; TRBD1 is a possible D gene (5 bases). In germline, CDR1 is MDHEN, CDR2 SYDVKM. CDR3 length: 11 residues. V was trimmed by 8 bases and J by 7 bases, leaving 8 bases between them. CDR3 DNA: TGTGCCAGCTTGGGGCCTGAAAAACTGTTTTTT. Translating it yields CASLGPEKLFF.

The V call is TRBV5-1, the J call TRBJ2-7; 10 bases match TRBD1. The germline V gene encodes CDR1 SGHRS and CDR2 YFSETQ. CDR3 length equals 15 residues. J lost 4 bases, V lost 1 base, and 5 bases had no gene match. The CDR3 is CASSLQGTGEYEQYF. In DNA, the CDR3 is TGCGCCAGCAGCTTGCAAGGGACAGGGGAGTACGAGCAGTACTTC.